This T cell receptor (beta chain) was observed in a study of beta chain features in type 1 diabetes. At the level of the study: In age, gender and cell yields, patients were similar to healthy donors. Cells sorted and examined across all samples totaled approximately 100,000,000. Findings and caveats of the study: In type 1 diabetes patients, VDJ junctions had fewer insertions; deletions at these junctions were more frequent. The analysis here could not establish whether HLA type shapes TCRB rearrangement.

The whole isolated RNA underwent reverse transcription, so sequencing captured expressed TCRB transcripts. Repertoires were generated with immunoSEQ multiplex PCR, while TCRdb's copy carries only in-frame clones and drops some. Counted here are approximately 170,000 clones, about 9.8% occurring once; the ten biggest clones make up about 2.5%. This clone was detected many times. Its antigen is undetermined. V was cut by 0 bases and J by 5 bases, with 13 bases left in between. CDR1 GTSNPN and CDR2 SVGIG come from the germline V gene (reference sequence). The CDR3 length is 14 residues. This TCR derives from a woman aged 18 to 35 in good health. The sample consisted of central memory CD4+ T cells from blood. The gene calls are TRBV30 and TRBJ1-2; D is unresolved. CDR3 DNA: TGTGCCTGGAGTGTACAACCAGGCCTTTATGGCTACACCTTC. As protein: CAWSVQPGLYGYTF.